One sample yielded the 2 T cell receptor beta chains listed below, sequenced in a study of blood T cell repertoires in COVID-19. The assay was immunoSEQ multiplex PCR, and TCRdb's table has in-frame clones only and misses some. Of roughly 220,000 clones listed, about 90% are singletons. The sequencing sample was made of PBMCs or T cells enriched from blood (not recorded which). Receptors were obtained from a woman in her forties or fifties with acute COVID-19.

This clone was counted ten times or more. The rearrangement uses TRBV18 and TRBJ2-2; D is possibly TRBD2 (7 bases). CDR1 and CDR2 (germline): KGHSH, LQKENI. CDR3 size: 19 residues. V was shortened by 5 bases and J by 0 bases, with 22 bases between the two germline ends. CDR3 bases: TGTGCCAGCTCATCGCTGGTTCTTCGGGGGGCGACGAACACCGGGGAGCTGTTTTTT. Its protein is CASSSLVLRGATNTGELFF.

The V call is TRBV28, the J call TRBJ1-2; 9 nucleotides match TRBD1. Germline V gives CDR1 MDHEN, CDR2 SYDVKM. The CDR3 spans 12 residues. V trimming: 6 bases; J trimming: 8 bases; junction bases outside the gene matches: 4. The CDR3 sequence is CASRDRGEGYTF. The DNA for the CDR3 is TGTGCCAGCAGGGACAGGGGAGAGGGCTACACCTTC.